These 5 T cell receptor beta chains were sequenced from one sample in a study of blood T cells in healthy people across ages (dated by TCRdb to about 2015). Library creation used 5' RACE. Instrument used: Illumina HiSeq 2500. A second PCR of roughly 6 to 11 cycles was run with a J-beta primer mix and a sample-barcoded 5' primer. Using fastp at Q25 and MiXCR, TCRdb reprocessed the public reads and kept productive beta chains. Each entry merges the rows of one CDR3 protein and shows their most common DNA and genes. Here the sample has 650,000 to 800,000 distinct CDR3 sequences; more than 45% occur a single time. The ten biggest clones cover roughly 13% of the sample. The sample taken for sequencing was blood. Receptors originate from an elderly woman in good health.

This clonotype appeared a few times. The chain combines TRBV27 with TRBJ2-2, with TRBD2 as a possible D gene (5 bases). The germline V gene encodes CDR1 MNHEY and CDR2 SMNVEV (reference sequence). The CDR3 covers 13 residues. Trimming left V 1 base short and J 6 bases short, with 6 bases between. As DNA, the CDR3 is TGTGCCAGCAGTTTATACGGGGCCGGGGAGCTGTTTTTT. Translating gives CASSLYGAGELFF.

This clonotype was seen repeatedly, ten times or more. The rearrangement uses TRBV28 and TRBJ1-2, with D possibly TRBD1 on 6 matching bases. Per germline, CDR1 MDHEN and CDR2 SYDVKM. The CDR3 loop spans 13 amino acids. The germline V and J ends were trimmed by 2 bases and 7 bases, with 11 bases remaining between them. In DNA form, the CDR3 reads TGTGCCAGCAGTTTAGGAACAGGGATTGGCTACACCTTC. This translates into CASSLGTGIGYTF.

This clonotype was detected ten times or more. This rearrangement joins TRBV6-5 to TRBJ1-2; 9 nucleotides match TRBD1. Germline V lookup: CDR1 MNHEY, CDR2 SVGAGI. The CDR3 totals 13 residues. Losses at the gene ends were 6 bases for V and 8 bases for J; bases not matched to a gene: 7. The CDR3 nucleotides read TGTGCCAGCAGCATCGGGACAGGGAGAGGCTACACCTTC. As protein: CASSIGTGRGYTF.

This clonotype has more than one count but fewer than ten. This chain joins TRBV28 and TRBJ2-3; 8 bases align to TRBD2. This CDR3 is built from 16 residues. Losses at the gene ends were 3 bases for V and 3 bases for J; bases not matched to a gene: 8. Per germline, CDR1 MDHEN and CDR2 SYDVKM. The CDR3 reads CASSFRPGGQTDTQYF. The CDR3 DNA sequence: TGTGCCAGCAGTTTTCGGCCGGGGGGGCAGACAGATACGCAGTATTTT.

Remarks on this clonotype: This could be a read error, since a much larger clone is one nucleotide away. This sequence joins TRBV11-2 and TRBJ2-5; D could derive from TRBD1 or TRBD2 (5 bases each). The ends were cut back, 2 bases at V and 11 bases at J, with 18 bases in the middle. Germline loops: CDR1 SGHAT, CDR2 FQNNGV. The length of the CDR3 is 14 residues. In DNA, the CDR3 is TGTGCCAGCAGCTTAATCGGGGCTAGCATTGAGCAGTACTTC. It encodes CASSLIGASIEQYF.